This is a list of T cell receptor beta chains from one sample in a study of beta chain features in type 1 diabetes. TCRdb's copy holds only in-frame clones and misses some; the assay was immunoSEQ multiplex PCR. Of about 230,000 clones in the sample, around 9.6% are singletons; the top ten hold under 0.035%. The specimen was naive CD4+ T cells from blood. All receptors come from a woman in her late teens or twenties in good health. Both conserved end residues are trimmed from each CDR3.

v_gene	len	CDR3aa
TRBV7-2	11	ASSLASPYEQY
TRBV5-1	11	ASSLGAEETQY
TRBV11-2	12	ASSDRVGSYEQY
TRBV5-1	13	ASSLEAGLNYGYT
TRBV6-1	13	AHQAGLAYSGELF
TRBV14	12	ASSPAQGPYGYT
TRBV6-5	13	ASSYSKGAPYGYT
TRBV27	14	ASSLSTSGYAYEQY
TRBV19	12	ASAQTGETGELF
TRBV15	10	ATSRDRGREF
TRBV6-6	14	ASSYRRVGENTEAF
TRBV11-2	13	ASSRGTGQLHEQY
TRBV5-1	13	ASSPAGGARYEQY
TRBV30	16	AWSVKQRGILAKNIQY
TRBV7-3	15	ASSLTPIPGGAGELF
TRBV30	13	AWTPRRIKANVLT
TRBV4-2	13	ASSIRTTSSYEQY
TRBV5-1	13	ASRRGQGLNEKLF
TRBV15	12	ATSRADRGKGAF
TRBV5-1	20	ASSSPDGTTSGRGTSRNEQY
TRBV27	14	ASSLRPRDSSYEQY
TRBV4-1	17	ASSQDRTGPGSGANVLT
TRBV4-1	13	ASSQPEGRDTEAF
TRBV5-1	12	ASSSSGAREGQY
TRBV6-5	12	ASSPTQGWNEQF
TRBV2	14	ASSNRQGLVRYEQY
TRBV20-1	9	SARVAEAQY
TRBV28	13	ASSSSGTRTGELF
TRBV2	13	ASSERQGYQETQY
TRBV19	11	ASIGQTNTEAF
TRBV5-8	13	ASSLGNRGAYEQY
TRBV5-1	13	ASSLAGGFTYEQY
TRBV9	12	ASSVSGVNTEAF
TRBV18	13	ASSQLDREGTEAF
TRBV5-1	12	ASKGGQPYNEQF
TRBV11-1	13	ASSQRRDGSNEQF
TRBV5-6	15	ASSLVREDWRTGELF
TRBV4-1	17	ASSQDPPSGSGSYNEQF
TRBV30	11	AWRSPAGGELF
TRBV7-2	14	ASSPPGLQRLNEQF
TRBV30	13	AWRLISGKNNEQF
TRBV30	13	ASALGLAGMETQY
TRBV5-5	11	ASINPRNYEQY
TRBV2	11	ASGGLVYNEQF